A selection of T cell receptor beta chains follows, all from one sample in a study of beta chain features in type 1 diabetes. TCRdb's copy holds only in-frame clones and misses some; the assay was immunoSEQ multiplex PCR. The table shows around 690,000 clones, with roughly 12% occurring only once. The sequenced material came from naive CD4+ T cells from blood. These receptor sequences come from a young man with type 1 diabetes. Both conserved end residues are part of each CDR3. D genes are given only for firm matches. Size is omitted from some rows. Given values are once, few, many or a class for expanded clones.

d_call	v_call	j_call	clone_size	cdr3_nt	cdr3_aa
NA	TRBV5-4	TRBJ2-7	NA	TGTGCCAGCAGCTTGATCGCCTCCTACGAGCAGTACTTC	CASSLIASYEQYF
NA	TRBV7-2	TRBJ2-1	few	TGTGCCAGCAGCCCGGTTCCGGGCTCCTACAATGAGCAGTTCTTC	CASSPVPGSYNEQFF
TRBD1	TRBV7-9	TRBJ1-2	NA	TGTGCCGCACATCTCGGGCAGGGGGCGCATGGCTACACCTTC	CAAHLGQGAHGYTF
TRBD2	TRBV6-5	TRBJ2-3	NA	TGTGCCAGCAGTTCGAAGACTAGCGGGGGACGTGATACGCAGTATTTT	CASSSKTSGGRDTQYF
TRBD1	TRBV5-6	TRBJ2-7	few	TGTGCCAGCAGCTTGGGACAGGGGGCCTACGAGCAGTACTTC	CASSLGQGAYEQYF
NA	TRBV6-5	TRBJ1-3	few	TGTGCCAGCAGTTACGGGGGCTCTGGAAACACCATATATTTT	CASSYGGSGNTIYF
TRBD1	TRBV9	TRBJ2-2	NA	TGTGCCAGCAGCTCCCGACAGGGGGCGGAAACCGGGGAGCTGTTTTTT	CASSSRQGAETGELFF
NA	TRBV5-1	TRBJ2-3	few	TGCGCCAGCAGATTGTTAGGTCGGGATACGCAGTATTTT	CASRLLGRDTQYF
TRBD1	TRBV7-9	TRBJ1-4	NA	TGTGCCAGCAGCTCGACGGGACAGTATTCTAAACTGTTTTTT	CASSSTGQYSKLFF
NA	TRBV2	TRBJ2-7	NA	TGTGCCAGCAGTGAGGGGGAGCAGTACTTC	CASSEGEQYF
TRBD1	TRBV5-6	TRBJ1-6	NA	TGTGCCAGCAGCTCTACGGGTCAGGGGGCCAGTTCACCCCTCCACTTT	CASSSTGQGASSPLHF
NA	TRBV5-1	TRBJ1-5	few	TGCGCCAGCAGCCCCGACCCCAATCAGCCCCAGCATTTT	CASSPDPNQPQHF
TRBD1	TRBV9	TRBJ2-7	few	TGTGCCAGCAGCGTATTTGGGACAGGGGGTGAAGAGCAGTACTTC	CASSVFGTGGEEQYF
TRBD1	TRBV5-4	TRBJ2-4	few	TGTGCCAGCAGCTTGGCGGGACAGGGGGCGAAAAACATTCAGTACTTC	CASSLAGQGAKNIQYF
TRBD1	TRBV7-2	TRBJ1-3	NA	TGTGCCAGCAGCTTGCTCGGGACAGGTCTTTCGGTGGACACCATATATTTT	CASSLLGTGLSVDTIYF
NA	TRBV2	TRBJ1-1	few	TGTGCCAGAGCTCAGGGTGTCACTGAAGCTTTCTTT	CARAQGVTEAFF
NA	TRBV6-1	TRBJ2-1	NA	TGTGCCAGCAGTGAAGGGGCTCGGGGGGAGCAGTTCTTC	CASSEGARGEQFF
NA	TRBV5-8	TRBJ1-2	few	TGCGCCAGCAGCCAAGGCGACGGGGATGGCTACACCTTC	CASSQGDGDGYTF
NA	TRBV2	TRBJ2-6	few	TGTGCCAGCAGTGAAGTACGGTCGGCCAACGTCCTGACTTTC	CASSEVRSANVLTF
NA	TRBV7-9	TRBJ1-2	NA	TGTGCCAGCAGCGGCGACAGCTATGGCTACACCTTC	CASSGDSYGYTF
NA	TRBV28	TRBJ2-3	few	TGTGCCAGCACCCTGGGAGATACGCAGTATTTT	CASTLGDTQYF
NA	TRBV28	TRBJ2-5	NA	TGTGCCAGCAGTGGGACCGGGACCGGGCAAGAGACCCAGTACTTC	CASSGTGTGQETQYF
NA	TRBV28	TRBJ2-6	few	TGTGCCAGCAGGCTGGGAGCCAGCTCGTCTGGGGCCAACGTCCTGACTTTC	CASRLGASSSGANVLTF
NA	TRBV4-3	TRBJ1-2	few	TGCGCCAGCAGCCAAGAGCCAGAGTACTATGGCTACACCTTC	CASSQEPEYYGYTF
NA	TRBV6-5	TRBJ2-5	few	TGTGCCAGCAGTTACTTACCAGGGCCACAAGAGACCCAGTACTTC	CASSYLPGPQETQYF
TRBD2	TRBV5-4	TRBJ2-1	NA	TGTGCCAGCAGCCTAGCGGGGGCGTCCAATGAGCAGTTCTTC	CASSLAGASNEQFF
TRBD2	TRBV4-3	TRBJ2-2	NA	TGCGCCAGCAGCCAAGTTCGACGGGGGGCGAACACCGGGGAGCTGTTTTTT	CASSQVRRGANTGELFF
NA	TRBV6-1	TRBJ2-7	few	TGTGCCAGCAGTACTTACGAGCAGTACTTC	CASSTYEQYF
NA	TRBV4-3	TRBJ1-5	few	TGCGCCAGCAGCCAAGATCTCGGGCAGCCCCAGCATTTT	CASSQDLGQPQHF
NA	TRBV5-1	TRBJ2-5	few	TGCGCCAGCAGGCAGACAGTTCAAGAGACCCAGTACTTC	CASRQTVQETQYF
TRBD1	TRBV10-3	TRBJ2-7	NA	TGTGCCATCAGTGAGTCTGGACAGGAGAGCTCCTACGAGCAGTACTTC	CAISESGQESSYEQYF
NA	TRBV6-4	TRBJ1-5	few	TGTGCCATCCTCCGTAGCAATCAGCCCCAGCATTTT	CAILRSNQPQHF
NA	TRBV7-7	TRBJ2-1	few	TGTGCTAGCAGCCCCTCGCCAGGGTGGAATGAGCAGTTCTTC	CASSPSPGWNEQFF
NA	TRBV14	TRBJ2-7	NA	TGTGCCAGCAGCCAAGATCATGTCTACGAGCAGTACTTC	CASSQDHVYEQYF
TRBD1	TRBV25-1	TRBJ1-5	few	TGTGCCAGCAGTCCCAGGGGGGGCAATCAGCCCCAGCATTTT	CASSPRGGNQPQHF
NA	TRBV6-5	TRBJ1-4	NA	TGTGCCAGCAGCCGGGACGGAGGGGGTGAAAAACTGTTTTTT	CASSRDGGGEKLFF
NA	TRBV18	TRBJ2-4	NA	TGTGCCAGCTCACCGGGGCGCCTTCAGTACTTC	CASSPGRLQYF
NA	TRBV27	TRBJ2-1	NA	TGTGCCAGCAGTTTACTGGTTGCACCGGGAAGGAATGAGCAGTTCTTC	CASSLLVAPGRNEQFF
NA	TRBV5-1	TRBJ1-5	few	TGCGCCAGCAGCTCAGGGGGCAATCAGCCCCAGCATTTT	CASSSGGNQPQHF
TRBD1	TRBV7-2	TRBJ1-5	few	TGTGCCAGCAGCGAACAGGGGGCGGACCATCAGCCCCAGCATTTT	CASSEQGADHQPQHF
TRBD2	TRBV7-2	TRBJ2-1	NA	TGTGCCAGCAGCTTAGCGGCCGGGGGGGCCAATGAGCAGTTCTTC	CASSLAAGGANEQFF
NA	TRBV29-1	TRBJ2-2	NA	TGCAGCGCCGGGACAACGCCGACGAATGGTGACGGGGAGCTGTTTTTT	CSAGTTPTNGDGELFF
TRBD1	TRBV30	TRBJ1-6	few	TGTGCCTGGAGTGTACGGGACAGGGGGAATTCACCCCTCCACTTT	CAWSVRDRGNSPLHF
TRBD1	TRBV19	TRBJ1-1	NA	TGTGCCAGTAGTGCAGGGGGCACTGAAGCTTTCTTT	CASSAGGTEAFF
NA	TRBV7-2	TRBJ2-7	NA	TGTGCCAGCAGCCGCACAGCCGGTAACCCAACCTCGGTCGAGCAGTACTTC	CASSRTAGNPTSVEQYF
NA	TRBV19	TRBJ1-2	few	TGTGCCAGTAGCCGCCTGGGCAATACTAATGGCTACACCTTC	CASSRLGNTNGYTF
TRBD1	TRBV5-1	TRBJ1-1	NA	TGCGCCAGCAGCGCCCAGGGGGCGACGAACACTGAAGCTTTCTTT	CASSAQGATNTEAFF
TRBD1	TRBV19	TRBJ1-1	NA	TGTGCCAGTAGTGTGCAAGGGGGCATGAACACTGAAGCTTTCTTT	CASSVQGGMNTEAFF
TRBD1	TRBV2	TRBJ1-5	few	TGTGCCAGCAGTAGGGACAGGGGGACCAATCAGCCCCAGCATTTT	CASSRDRGTNQPQHF
TRBD1	TRBV19	TRBJ2-1	NA	TGTGCCAGTAGTTCACAGGACAGGGGGTACTACAATGAGCAGTTCTTC	CASSSQDRGYYNEQFF
NA	TRBV5-4	TRBJ1-2	few	TGTGCCAGCAGCGCCGGACAGCGCTATGGCTACACCTTC	CASSAGQRYGYTF
TRBD2	TRBV4-3	TRBJ2-3	few	TGCGCCAGCAGCCACCTAGCGGGGGCCACAGATACGCAGTATTTT	CASSHLAGATDTQYF
NA	TRBV2	TRBJ2-7	few	TGTGCCAGCGGACTGTACAGGGACGAGCAGTACTTC	CASGLYRDEQYF